The source of this T cell receptor beta chain is a study of blood T cell repertoires in COVID-19. Measured with immunoSEQ multiplex PCR; TCRdb has only the in-frame clones, and not every one. Counted here are around 500,000 clones, approximately 85% occurring once; the ten biggest clones make up under 4%. CDR3 size: 15 residues. Per the germline V gene, CDR1 is MDHEN and CDR2 is SYDVKM. V was pared by 3 bases and J by 5 bases, with 11 bases between. The receptor was derived from a human donor in a cohort sampled during active COVID-19. The V gene is TRBV28, the J gene TRBJ1-6; tentatively, D is TRBD1 (5 bases). Input material: peripheral blood. The CDR3 region is CASSLGPGDNSPLHF. CDR3 bases: TGTGCCAGCAGTTTGGGGCCGGGAGATAATTCACCCCTCCACTTT.